The clone carrying this T cell receptor (beta chain) was found once. What it binds is unknown. V dropped 8 bases and J dropped 4; count of bases not matched to a gene: 8. In germline, CDR1 is SQVTM, CDR2 ANQGSEA. The CDR3 consists of 13 residues. This sample is part of a study of siplizumab effects on memory and regulatory T cells. Study-wide points: The suppressive capacity of proliferating Tregs from siplizumab cultures remained unconfirmed.

Sequenced by immunoSEQ multiplex PCR; TCRdb stores in-frame clones only, minus some. The sample contains about 94,000 clones, roughly 94% of which appear only once. Sample: non-Treg CD4+ T cells sorted from blood. This TCR was sampled from a human donor in good health. The chain combines TRBV29-1 with TRBJ1-3, with TRBD1 identical over 7 bases. The CDR3 bases are TGCAGCTCAACAGGGGTAGAGGGAAACACCATATATTTT. It yields the protein CSSTGVEGNTIYF. Looking up the rest from reference TRBV29-1 and TRBJ1-3 gives the full variable domain: SAVISQKPSRDICQRGTSLTIQCQVDSQVTMMFWYRQQPGQSLTLIATANQGSEATYESGFVIDKFPISRPNLTFSTLTVSNMSPEDSSIYLCSSTGVEGNTIYFGEGSWLTVV.